The 13 T cell receptor beta chains below come from one sample, sequenced in a study of T-cell memory formation after mild COVID-19. TCRdb re-called the 5' RACE reads through MiXCR, storing one row per CDR3 protein. The sample holds a few hundred thousand distinct CDR3 sequences, over 7% seen once. The sequencing input was PBMCs or a T cell subset sorted from them (not recorded which). These TCRs come from a man between 18 and 35 years old who had mild COVID-19 (a few samples of this study predate the infection). Cell type and time point are not known.

The sample holds a few counts of this clonotype. This chain uses TRBV11-2 with TRBJ2-1, with a weak D call TRBD2 (5 bases). V lost 6 bases and J lost 9, with 15 bases in between. Looked up from germline, CDR1 is SGHAT and CDR2 is FQNNGV. The CDR3 sequence is 13 residues long. Written as DNA, the CDR3 is TGTGCCAGCAGTACGCCGGCCACTAGTGAGCAGTTCTTC. This encodes CASSTPATSEQFF.

This chain links TRBV12-3 or TRBV12-4 with TRBJ2-1, with D perhaps matching TRBD2 (7 bases). V was trimmed by 2 bases and J by 4 bases, leaving 15 bases between them. The CDR3 spans 16 residues. CDR3 amino acids: CASSLNGAGAYNEQFF. The CDR3 DNA reads TGTGCCAGCAGTTTAAACGGCGCGGGGGCTTACAATGAGCAGTTCTTC.

CDR3 loop: CSARYRGQGQPQHF. The DNA for the CDR3 is TGCAGTGCTAGATACAGGGGGCAAGGTCAGCCCCAGCATTTT. The chain couples TRBV20-1 to TRBJ1-5, with TRBD1 matching over 9 bases. The CDR3 loop spans 14 amino acids. The germline gives CDR1 DFQATT, CDR2 SNEGSKA (reference sequence). V dropped 2 bases and J dropped 6; count of bases not matched to a gene: 5.

This clonotype was seen repeatedly, ten times or more. The DNA for the CDR3 is TGTGCCAGCAGTTTCCCGGGACAGGGGGCCTACGAGCAGTACTTC. It encodes CASSFPGQGAYEQYF. This chain uses TRBV12-3 or TRBV12-4 with TRBJ2-7; TRBD1 agrees at 11 bases. The CDR3 extends over 15 amino acids. J lost 2 bases, V lost 3 bases, and 3 bases had no gene match.

This clonotype was recorded many times. The chain is built from TRBV7-9 and TRBJ2-4; 8 bases agree with TRBD1. CDR3 size: 15 residues. Germline trimming cut 5 bases from V and 8 bases from J; bases unmatched to any gene: 11. CDR1 and CDR2 from the germline V gene are SEHNR and FQNEAQ (reference sequence). CDR3 bases: TGTGCCAGCAGCCCCCGGACAGGGTGGAAGGACATTCAGTACTTC. It yields the protein CASSPRTGWKDIQYF. The whole variable domain, remainder taken from reference TRBV7-9 and TRBJ2-4, is DTGVSQNPRHKITKRGQNVTFRCDPISEHNRLYWYRQTLGQGPEFLTYFQNEAQLEKSRLLSDRFSAERPKGSFSTLEIQRTEQGDSAMYLCASSPRTGWKDIQYFGAGTRLSVL.

This clonotype was observed many times. This chain connects TRBV12-3 or TRBV12-4 to TRBJ2-5, with D unresolved. V was pared by 7 bases and J by 7 bases, with 13 bases between. This CDR3 region has 12 residues. The CDR3 sequence is CASNENPGTQYF. The CDR3 coding sequence is TGTGCCAGCAACGAAAACCCGGGGACCCAGTACTTC.

This clonotype was recorded many times. This chain connects TRBV11-2 to TRBJ2-5, with 9 bases identical to TRBD2. The length of the CDR3 is 14 residues. The germline V gene has CDR1 SGHAT and CDR2 FQNNGV. The ends lost 3 bases at V and 3 bases at J; junction bases unmatched: 2. The CDR3 is CASSLTSGKETQYF. The CDR3 nucleotides are TGTGCCAGCAGCTTGACTAGCGGAAAAGAGACCCAGTACTTC.

This clonotype has only a few counts. This chain joins TRBV24-1 and TRBJ2-1; 10 bases match TRBD2. Looked up from germline, CDR1 is KGHDR and CDR2 is SFDVKD. V shed 3 bases, J shed 4 bases, and the junction held 5 bases outside the gene matches. The CDR3 sequence is 16 residues long. The CDR3 is CATSDQRTSGYNEQFF. The CDR3 DNA is TGTGCCACCAGTGATCAACGGACTAGCGGATACAATGAGCAGTTCTTC.

V usage is TRBV18 and J usage is TRBJ1-1; D is unresolved. Germline lookup yields CDR1 KGHSH and CDR2 LQKENI. The CDR3 runs 13 residues. Trimming took 3 bases from V and 4 from J, leaving 9 bases between them. CDR3 residues: CASSPAPATEAFF. CDR3 nucleotides: TGTGCCAGCTCACCCGCTCCGGCCACTGAAGCTTTCTTT.

This clonotype appeared many times. The rearrangement uses TRBV5-1 and TRBJ2-7; D is possibly TRBD2 (5 bases). CDR1 is SGHRS and CDR2 is YFSETQ in the germline V gene. CDR3 length equals 15 residues. V lost 0 bases, J lost 3 bases, and 13 bases lay in between. The CDR3 DNA sequence: TGCGCCAGCAGCTTGGTCGTCCGGGGTAACTACGAGCAGTACTTC. This translates into CASSLVVRGNYEQYF.

This clonotype came up a few times. This chain connects TRBV11-1 to TRBJ2-1; D remains ambiguous. The V gene lost 3 bases and the J gene lost 5 bases, with 8 bases spanning the gap. The CDR3 runs 13 residues. The germline CDR1 and CDR2 sequences are SGHAT and FQDESV (reference sequence). The CDR3 coding sequence is TGTGCCAGCAGCTTGTCCCTTAACAATGAGCAGTTCTTC. Protein: CASSLSLNNEQFF.

V is TRBV4-1 and J is TRBJ2-7, with D perhaps matching TRBD1 (6 bases). V lost 1 base and J lost 4, with 11 bases in between. This CDR3 is 14 amino acids long. Per the germline V gene, CDR1 is MGHRA and CDR2 is YSYEKL. CDR3 amino acids: CASSQAPTGYEQYV. In nucleotides, the CDR3 is TGCGCCAGCAGCCAAGCCCCGACAGGATACGAGCAGTACGTC.

V gene TRBV5-6 combines with J gene TRBJ2-7, with 8 bases identical to TRBD1. This CDR3 region has 16 residues. Trimming cost V 6 bases and J 5 bases; bases outside gene matches: 16. Germline V gene lookup returns CDR1 SGHDT and CDR2 YYEEEE. CDR3 region: CASNPSGGPRGNEQYV. Written as DNA, the CDR3 is TGTGCCAGCAACCCTTCAGGGGGCCCTAGGGGGAACGAGCAGTACGTC.